This TCR beta chain was sequenced for a study of shared clonotypes between healthy human individuals. Study observations and caveats: Larger estimated richness was generally recorded for naive subsets relative to memory subsets. Generation probabilities of non-shared clonotypes were lower (relative to those shared by all four donors).

On this clone: Its antigen remains unidentified.

There were no recent acute infections or vaccinations among the donors, who were healthy HIV-negative adults. Assay execution took place at the deep level. The assay was immunoSEQ multiplex PCR, and TCRdb's table has in-frame clones only and misses some. The top ten hold 0.37% of the sample, which has 2,500,000 or so clones, 85% to 95% seen once. J gave up 6 bases and V 7 bases, and 8 bases lay outside the gene matches. Germline CDR1 SNHLY, CDR2 FYNNEI. This CDR3 is built from 15 residues. The source of this sequence is a man between 18 and 35 years old in good health. Some clones in this sample may be carry-over from other donors' samples. The sample taken for sequencing was naive CD4+ T cells from PBMCs. The subset denotes: CD45RA+ positively selected. The chain couples TRBV2 to TRBJ2-1, with TRBD2 identical over 11 bases. As DNA, the CDR3 is TGTGCCAGCATCGGGACTAGCGGAGAGCCCAATGAGCAGTTCTTC. The encoded protein is CASIGTSGEPNEQFF.